This TCR beta chain was obtained from a study of Ad26.COV2.S vaccination and SARS-CoV-2 variants. Treatment given: some 20 received Ad26.COV2.S at low or high dose, single or two shots; 5 received placebo; per-sample allocation not given. Specimen acquisition occurred on day 63 following the initial vaccine or placebo injection. CDR1 and CDR2 from the germline V gene are GTSNPN and SVGIG (reference sequence). Trimming stripped 1 base from V and 0 bases from J, with 6 bases between. The CDR3 has 13 amino acids. Here immunoSEQ multiplex PCR was the method, and the copy in TCRdb shows in-frame clones only, minus some. The profile shows about 390,000 clones, about 88% of them singletons. To note about this clone: The same CDR3 can be traced to other DNA sequences in this sample.

The rearrangement links TRBV30 to TRBJ1-2; D is unclear. The sample consisted of peripheral blood, taken in a trial of Ad26.COV2.S vaccine versus placebo. The TCR sequence derives from a person aged 18 to 59 who received the Ad26.COV2.S COVID-19 vaccine or a placebo. The CDR3 coding sequence is TGTGCCTGGAGTGGCCAGACTAACTATGGCTACACCTTC. Its protein is CAWSGQTNYGYTF.